Given below is one T cell receptor (beta chain) in context. Its specificity is unknown. This record comes from a study of shared clonotypes between healthy human individuals. Profiling relied on immunoSEQ multiplex PCR, and the TCRdb table lists in-frame clones only, not all of them. The profile covers fewer than 1.8 million clones, with about 98.5% appearing a single time and approximately 0.4% taken by the ten largest. There are 12 residues in the CDR3. V shed 6 bases and J 9 bases; nucleotides not matched to a gene: 9. Germline V gene lookup returns CDR1 SQVTM and CDR2 ANQGSEA. General study points: Naive subsets tended to show greater estimated richness than memory subsets.

Sequenced input: naive CD4+ T cells sorted from blood. Subset of the sample: CD45RA+ positively selected. The chain carries TRBV29-1 and TRBJ1-2, with 8 bases that match TRBD1. The TCR was taken from a man aged 25-40 years in good health. CDR3 loop: CSVGGTGTSYTF. The CDR3 DNA reads as TGCAGCGTGGGGGGGACAGGTACTAGCTACACCTTC.